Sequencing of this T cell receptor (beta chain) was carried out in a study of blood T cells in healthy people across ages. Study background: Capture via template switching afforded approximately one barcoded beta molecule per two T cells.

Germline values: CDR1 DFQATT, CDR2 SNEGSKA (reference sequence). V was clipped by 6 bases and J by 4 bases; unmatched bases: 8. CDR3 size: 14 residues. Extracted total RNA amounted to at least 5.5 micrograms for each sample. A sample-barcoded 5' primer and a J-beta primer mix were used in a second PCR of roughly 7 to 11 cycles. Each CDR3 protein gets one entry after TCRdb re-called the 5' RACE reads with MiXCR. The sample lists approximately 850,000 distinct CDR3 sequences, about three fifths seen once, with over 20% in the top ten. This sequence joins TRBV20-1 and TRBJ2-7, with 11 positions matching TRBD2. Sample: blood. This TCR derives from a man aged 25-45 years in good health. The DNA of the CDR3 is TGCAGTGCACGAACTAGCGGGAGCGGTTACGAGCAGTACTTC. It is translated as CSARTSGSGYEQYF.